These 13 T cell receptor beta chains were all obtained from the same sample, sequenced in a study of cytomegalovirus exposure and HLA in healthy donors. TCRdb keeps only in-frame clones here, not all; method: immunoSEQ multiplex PCR. In the table there are 70,000 or so clones, 90% to 95% of which are singletons. Specimen: PBMCs. The receptors were gathered from a woman aged 18-29 years in good health and CMV-seropositive.

This clone was seen once. This chain joins TRBV28 and TRBJ1-3; the D gene is possibly TRBD1 (6 bases). Trimming stripped 7 bases from V and 4 bases from J, with 20 bases between. CDR1 is MDHEN and CDR2 is SYDVKM in the germline V gene. This CDR3 region has 16 residues. CDR3 protein: CASNSWGGPRGNTIYF. Written as DNA, the CDR3 is TGTGCCAGCAATTCCTGGGGGGGGCCGAGGGGAAACACCATATATTTT. The variable domain in full, completed from reference TRBV28 and TRBJ1-3, reads DVKVTQSSRYLVKRTGEKVFLECVQDMDHENMFWYRQDPGLGLRLIYFSYDVKMKEKGDIPEGYSVSREKKERFSLILESASTNQTSMYLCASNSWGGPRGNTIYFGEGSWLTVV.

The chain uses TRBV9 and TRBJ2-1, with 7 bases matching TRBD2. The V gene end was trimmed by 0 bases and the J gene end by 3 bases; junction bases not matched to a gene: 3. Germline CDR1 SGDLS, CDR2 YYNGEE. The CDR3 has 15 amino acids. This CDR3 reads CASSVDGGYYNEQFF. CDR3 coding DNA: TGTGCCAGCAGCGTAGACGGGGGGTACTACAATGAGCAGTTCTTC.

V and J are TRBV7-6 and TRBJ1-2; 12 nucleotides line up with TRBD1. The V gene end was trimmed by 4 bases and the J gene end by 9 bases; junction bases not matched to a gene: 3. CDR3 length equals 13 residues. Germline CDR1 SGHVS, CDR2 FNYEAQ. In DNA, the CDR3 is TGTGCCAGCAGCTCGGGACAGGGGGCCAGCTACACCTTC. Its protein product is CASSSGQGASYTF.

J is TRBJ2-7 and V is TRBV30; a weak D match, TRBD1 (6 bases). The CDR3 covers 14 residues. Trimming pared 2 bases from V and 2 bases from J, leaving 13 bases between. Germline CDR1 reads GTSNPN; CDR2 reads SVGIG (reference sequence). The CDR3 coding sequence is TGTGCCTGGAGTAGGGGACACACACCCTACGAGCAGTACTTC. This encodes CAWSRGHTPYEQYF.

V gene TRBV14 combines with J gene TRBJ2-3; 9 bases fit TRBD2. J lost 3 bases, V lost 3 bases, and 7 bases had no gene match. Germline lookup yields CDR1 SGHDN and CDR2 FVKESK. There are 16 residues in the CDR3. The CDR3 loop reads CASSHELAGRTDTQYF. Here the CDR3 DNA reads TGTGCCAGCAGCCATGAACTAGCGGGTAGGACAGATACGCAGTATTTT.

The chain carries TRBV5-1 and TRBJ2-1, with D possibly TRBD2 on 5 matching bases. The CDR3 has 19 residues. The germline CDR1 and CDR2 sequences are SGHRS and YFSETQ. Trimming cost V 2 bases and J 0 bases, with 21 bases left between them. The CDR3 here is CASSFVIDEGWDSYNEQFF. The CDR3 nucleotides read TGCGCCAGCAGCTTCGTAATTGATGAGGGATGGGACTCCTACAATGAGCAGTTCTTC.

The chain combines TRBV6-6 with TRBJ2-3, with a possible D match to TRBD1 (5 bases). Trimming took 8 bases from V and 0 from J, leaving 12 bases between them. There are 14 residues in the CDR3. Looked up from germline, CDR1 is MNHNY and CDR2 is SVGAGI (reference sequence). The CDR3 nucleotides read TGTGCCAGCTGGCTAGGGGCTAGCACAGATACGCAGTATTTT. Translation: CASWLGASTDTQYF.

This clone was found once. The rearrangement uses TRBV11-3 and TRBJ2-5; D ambiguous. Germline V gene lookup returns CDR1 SGHNT and CDR2 YENEEA. The CDR3 sequence is 13 residues long. V dropped 8 bases and J dropped 1 base, with 11 bases sitting between them. CDR3 region: CASCRPGQETQYF. The CDR3 nucleotides are TGTGCCAGCTGCCGACCGGGCCAAGAGACCCAGTACTTC.

This clone was observed a few times. The chain joins TRBV27 to TRBJ1-1; no definite D call. Germline V gene lookup returns CDR1 MNHEY and CDR2 SMNVEV (reference sequence). The ends were cut back, 7 bases at V and 1 base at J, with 13 bases in the middle. There are 14 residues in the CDR3. The DNA of the CDR3 is TGTGCCAGCAAAACACTCCCGGGGAACACTGAAGCTTTCTTT. It specifies CASKTLPGNTEAFF.

The chain couples TRBV11-2 to TRBJ2-2, with D perhaps TRBD2 (6 bases). Trimming took off 1 base at V and 7 bases at J, with 7 bases between the two ends. The CDR3 is 13 residues long. The germline gives CDR1 SGHAT, CDR2 FQNNGV. The chain's CDR3 is CASSLVGSGELFF. The CDR3 DNA sequence: TGTGCCAGCAGCTTAGTCGGGAGCGGGGAGCTGTTTTTT.

This clone came up a few times. V usage is TRBV14 and J usage is TRBJ2-3; D uncertain. This CDR3 is 12 amino acids long. The V and J ends lost 8 bases and 6 bases respectively, with 12 bases between them. The germline gives CDR1 SGHDN, CDR2 FVKESK. The CDR3 loop is CASGVSSDTQYF. CDR3 nucleotide sequence: TGTGCCAGCGGAGTAAGCTCGGATACGCAGTATTTT.

The chain uses TRBV11-2 and TRBJ2-5, with 11 bases fitting TRBD2. This CDR3 contains 19 residues. V lost 0 bases and J lost 1; bases outside the gene matches: 10. Germline CDR1 and CDR2: SGHAT and FQNNGV. The CDR3 DNA follows: TGTGCCAGCAGCTTAGATCTGATGGGTAGCGGGGGGGGCCAAGAGACCCAGTACTTC. Its protein product is CASSLDLMGSGGGQETQYF.

The chain employs TRBV30 and TRBJ2-3; no firm D call. The V gene's germline CDR1 is GTSNPN and CDR2 SVGIG (reference sequence). V was clipped by 4 bases and J by 2 bases, with 10 bases between them. The CDR3 consists of 13 residues. The CDR3, as DNA: TGTGCCTGGAAGGCGGAATTCACAGATACGCAGTATTTT. Its protein is CAWKAEFTDTQYF.